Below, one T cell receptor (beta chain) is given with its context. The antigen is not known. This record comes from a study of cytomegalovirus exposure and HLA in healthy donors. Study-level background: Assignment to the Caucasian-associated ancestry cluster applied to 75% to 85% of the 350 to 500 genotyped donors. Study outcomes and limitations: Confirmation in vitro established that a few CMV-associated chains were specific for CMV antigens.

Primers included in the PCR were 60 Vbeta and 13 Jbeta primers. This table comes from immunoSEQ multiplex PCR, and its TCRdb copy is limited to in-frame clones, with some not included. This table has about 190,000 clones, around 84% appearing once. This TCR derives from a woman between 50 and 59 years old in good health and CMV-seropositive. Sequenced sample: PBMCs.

The CDR3 DNA sequence: TGCGCCAGCTCGACTAGCGGGGGGCCTCCTTTGGGGGAGCTGTTTTTT. This codes for CASSTSGGPPLGELFF. The rearrangement joins TRBV5-1 to TRBJ2-2; 13 bases line up with TRBD2. The ends lost 7 bases at V and 8 bases at J; junction bases unmatched: 11. This CDR3 is 16 amino acids long. The germline gives CDR1 SGHRS, CDR2 YFSETQ.